This TCR beta chain was captured by sequencing in a study of T cells in Graves' hyperthyroidism and ophthalmopathy. There are a few counts of this clonotype. The antigen is undetermined. This CDR3 has 12 amino acids. V lost 2 bases, J lost 7 bases, and 9 bases lay in between. Uncontrolled infection, other autoimmune disease, pregnancy or lactation disqualified patients from enrolment. Amplified regions were TCR beta CDR3 sequences from RNA transcripts. Researchers ran a first-round RT-PCR on the TCR CDR3 using the HTBI primer set. A single record per CDR3 protein comes from TCRdb applying MiXCR to the multiplex PCR reads. The table records about half a million distinct CDR3 sequences, around a quarter of them present only once. Findings and caveats of the study: Most clonotypes expanded in the thyroid (above 0.001) were also present in blood.

The sample comprised blood. This clonotype originated in a woman between 25 and 40 years old with Graves' ophthalmopathy. This chain connects TRBV12-3 or TRBV12-4 to TRBJ2-7; D ambiguous. CDR3 sequence (DNA): TGTGCCAGCAGTTTAAGGATAGGAGAGCAGTACTTC. Translating gives CASSLRIGEQYF.